The present TCR beta chain was sequenced within a study of cytomegalovirus exposure and HLA in healthy donors (dated by TCRdb to about 2017). Background on the whole study: An earlier analysis of approximately 600 of the donors reported 276 Gb of sequence data and some 120 million unique TCR beta sequences from 150 million to 200 million T cells. An early release that covered some 630 HLA-typed donors contained around 300 gigabases of sequencing data and 80 million or so unique TCR sequences. Of the 398 genotyped donors, 75% to 85% were placed in the genetic ancestry cluster associated with self-reported Caucasian donors. The study aimed to test whether signatures of past pathogen exposure could be identified by cataloging public T cell receptors. Using immunosequencing, the study profiled T cell repertoires from 500 to 800 subjects and related those repertoires to cytomegalovirus serostatus. Besides the first cohort of roughly 700 subjects, a separate validation cohort made up of 95 to 150 different subjects was used. To predict cytomegalovirus infection status, the study brought together high-throughput TCR immunosequencing, statistical association of individual TCRs with disease status, and machine learning. A later analysis re-examined previously published TCR beta repertoires from just over 650 donors and added high-resolution HLA genotyping to investigate patterns of TCR occurrence. Rather than using new phenotypic data, the later analysis identified candidate immune exposures from TCR beta sequences and from how often those sequences occurred across donors. To decide whether each TCR beta V gene segment behaved as functional or pseudogenic, an earlier analysis of some 600 of the donors relied on high-throughput TCR beta sequencing. Donor age, sex, ethnicity and CMV serostatus were compiled alongside the repertoire data. A later genetic analysis used genome-wide SNP genotypes for about 60% of the roughly 670 donors, treating that subset as a discovery cohort. Every discovery cohort repertoire had been produced on one sequencing platform. Class I and class II HLA loci were covered by the typing at four-digit resolution. The number of donors typed differed by locus, with roughly 629-640 for A, B, C, DRB1 and DQB1, roughly 520 for DQA1, 600 to 610 for DPA1, and roughly 450 for DPB1. Four or five DR-DQ haplotypes were handled as single units for association and clustering because linkage in the cohort was strong. Across 398 genotyped donors of the cohort, an average of roughly 200,000 unique TCR beta nucleotide sequences per donor were sequenced, and roughly a sixth of those sequences were non-productive.

CDR1 and CDR2 were assigned from the germline V gene as LGHNA and YSLEER. Measured from the cysteine to the phenylalanine, the CDR3 is 13 residues long. Only CDR3 DNA remains: 39 bases, in frame from the first base. V drops 5 bases and J drops 3 bases, leaving 10 bases in between. To prepare the library, the immunoSEQ multiplex PCR assay was applied. For the multiplex PCR, a mixture combining 60 forward primers for TCR Vbeta segments and 13 reverse primers for TCR Jbeta segments was used. The CDR3 region of rearranged TCR beta genes was amplified from genomic DNA with a multiplex PCR assay. The amplified TCR beta libraries were sequenced on the Illumina HiSeq System as 87-base-pair reads. As for the original processing: Across the roughly 640 repertoires, a later analysis counted 78 million or so unique TCR beta chains, 9 million to 14 million of which were shared by at least two donors. Raw reads were error-corrected and collapsed into unique sequences by a nearest-neighbor algorithm in which closely related sequences were merged to remove PCR and sequencing errors. Alignment of CDR3 sequences to IMGT reference sequences was used to assign V, D and J gene segments. For a sequence to be retained, a match of at least six nucleotides to both a V gene segment and a J gene segment was required. Rearrangements were classified as productive when the CDR3 lacked stop codons and remained in frame with V and J, and all other rearrangements were classified as non-productive. CDR3 was defined by IMGT convention, running from the second conserved V-encoded cysteine to the conserved J-encoded phenylalanine. In an earlier analysis of 587 of the donors, sequences lacking an unambiguous match to a single V gene segment were excluded. In an earlier analysis of around 590 of the donors, a V segment was called functional when productive rearrangements were above 56.7%, and segregating when the standard deviation between donors exceeded 5%. A statistical classification framework was built for diagnosing cytomegalovirus status from the catalog of TCR beta chain sequences. A later analysis assigned V and J genes by comparing TCR nucleotide sequences with IMGT/GENE-DB human TR gene sequences. The TCRdist pipeline was used in a later analysis to assign CDR3 sequences and most-parsimonious VDJ recombination scenarios. In a later analysis, each TCR beta chain was defined by its CDR3 amino acid sequence together with its V-gene family, and reads without a unique V-gene family were excluded. To address suspected cross-contamination and a sequencing artifact, a later analysis removed 592 highly shared, low-generation-probability nucleotide sequences. For each public chain, a later analysis derived a clonal expansion index from normalized ranks of inferred template counts within each repertoire. Generation probabilities in a later analysis came from a VDJ recombination model fitted to out-of-frame rearrangements, and those results were checked against IGoR. In a later analysis, TCR-TCR, TCR-HLA and TCR-CMV co-occurrence was scored with hypergeometric tests, and a repertoire-size bias correction was applied to TCR pairs. To estimate false discovery rates, a later analysis permuted the HLA or CMV assignments 20 times. In a later analysis, co-occurring TCRs were grouped using DBSCAN, and TCRdist sequence similarity was added for clustering within HLA-allele-positive subsets. Repertoires with fewer than 30,000 or more than 120,000 public chains were left out of co-occurrence clustering, as were about 5 repertoires with anomalous nucleotide sharing. In its TCRdb copy, this immuneACCESS table keeps in-frame sequences only and misses some clones. Where compared with another copy, unresolved V genes explain less than half of these, and the others have no known cause. V and J calls plus clone size are reproduced from that table; the DNA served to infer D and trimming. The sample profile shows under 200,000 clones; roughly 80% of them were found once. The top ten hold around 2% of the sample.

The cohort was made up of about 610 healthy bone marrow donors. At the time of sampling, all cohort members were nominally healthy, though unrecorded immune exposures were likely present. Of the 666 cohort members, 250 to 300 had a positive CMV serostatus and about 400 had a negative one, while no CMV serostatus was recorded for the donor. A peripheral blood sample was collected from each donor, and TCR beta sequencing was performed on peripheral blood mononuclear cells. Genomic DNA was extracted from the blood cell samples with the Qiagen DNeasy Blood Extraction Kit. The paper as a whole reports these results and caveats: The sequencing pipeline was judged likely to have produced a cluster of highly shared sequence variants as a technical artifact. A later analysis found that TCR association rates varied across HLA loci, with DRB1 alleles showing the most associated TCRs and HLA-C alleles the fewest. In this cohort, only TCR beta chains were sequenced, and detectable features were limited by the absence of alpha or paired-chain data. Immune exposure information for the cohort was limited to CMV serostatus. In a later analysis, some 18,000 TCR beta sequences were associated with specific HLA alleles at a false discovery rate of 0.05. In the study, around 160 TCR beta chains were listed as associated with cytomegalovirus. A later genetic analysis reported fewer N-insertions in productive TCRs among donors in an Asian-associated ancestry cluster than the roughly 700-donor mean. A few of the identified cytomegalovirus-associated TCR beta chains were confirmed in vitro to be specific for cytomegalovirus antigens. A further reported finding was that TCR beta sequences accurately predicted the HLA-A and HLA-B alleles for most subjects in the first cohort. Because counts were too low, roughly 16 rarely observed V segments, including chromosome 9 orphons, were excluded from the earlier analysis of roughly 580 of the donors. Assigning TCR associations to individual alleles was difficult when HLA alleles, especially DR and DQ, strongly co-occurred. Because the 87-base-pair reads could not distinguish some IMGT-functional V segments, including TRBV6-2 and TRBV6-3, those segments were excluded. In a later analysis, most CMV-associated TCR beta chains were found to appear HLA-restricted, with HLA associations seemingly driven largely by CMV exposure. The authors suggested that the approach could potentially be generalized to other disease states and immunological phenotypes. In a later analysis, HLA-associated TCR beta chains were found to be more clonally expanded and to have lower generation probabilities than equally common non-associated chains. Linkage disequilibrium might explain the correlated functional status among segregating V segments, but an unknown experimental factor could not be excluded. Presence/absence analyses assumed roughly uniform sequencing depth across donors, an assumption that may not hold. A later genetic analysis associated a missense DCLRE1C variant with V-gene and J-gene trimming of TCR beta chains, and an independent cohort replicated the association. Broadly in line with IMGT annotations, most TCR beta V segments showed up in productive rearrangements about 87% or about 30% of the time in an earlier analysis of 587 of the donors. Because HLA typing was unavailable for some donors at each locus, only the typed subset was used in association tests. Several of the top co-occurrence clusters appeared to be linked to parvovirus B19, influenza, CMV and Epstein-Barr virus, according to a later analysis. Most TCR sequences were observed very rarely across donors, whereas some public TCRs were present in many individuals. In both the original and validation cohorts, the classifier was reported to diagnose cytomegalovirus status with high specificity and sensitivity.

As for this clone: The antigen it recognizes is unknown. Per-nucleotide qualities are absent, and no much larger clonotype sits a single base away.

Sequenced sample: PBMCs. The rearranged chain carries TRBV4-3 and TRBJ2-5, and the D gene may be TRBD2, 5 bases matching. This sequence was found in a human donor in good health. The CDR3 is CASSELVEETQYF. The nucleotides read TGCGCCAGCAGCGAACTAGTCGAAGAGACCCAGTACTTC.